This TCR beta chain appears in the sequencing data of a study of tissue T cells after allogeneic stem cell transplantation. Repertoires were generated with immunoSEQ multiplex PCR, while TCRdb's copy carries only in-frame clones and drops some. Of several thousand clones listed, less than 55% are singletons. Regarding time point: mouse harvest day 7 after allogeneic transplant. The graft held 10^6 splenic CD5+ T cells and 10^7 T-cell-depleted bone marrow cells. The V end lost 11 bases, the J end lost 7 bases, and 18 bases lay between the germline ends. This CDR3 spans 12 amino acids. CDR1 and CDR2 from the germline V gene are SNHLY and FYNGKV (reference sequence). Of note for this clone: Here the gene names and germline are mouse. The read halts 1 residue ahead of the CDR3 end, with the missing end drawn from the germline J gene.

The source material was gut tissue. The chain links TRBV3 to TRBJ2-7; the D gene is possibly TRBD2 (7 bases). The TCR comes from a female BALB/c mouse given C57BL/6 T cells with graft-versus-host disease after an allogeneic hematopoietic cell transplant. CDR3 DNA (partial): TGTGCCGCAGCGAGTGGGGGGCGGGAACAGTAC. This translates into CAAASGGREQY. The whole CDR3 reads CAAASGGREQYF.